The following is a T cell receptor (beta chain) sequence with its context. The germline V gene encodes CDR1 MNHEY and CDR2 SVGAGI. This CDR3 has 15 residues. Trimming left V 2 bases short and J 8 bases short, with 15 bases between. This sample was taken from a study of cytomegalovirus exposure and HLA in healthy donors. Vbeta (60) and Jbeta (13) primers were used in the PCR. TCRdb's copy holds only in-frame clones and misses some; the assay was immunoSEQ multiplex PCR. Listed are approximately 140,000 clones; 2.2% falls within the top ten. The rearrangement links TRBV6-5 to TRBJ2-2; tentatively, D is TRBD1 (6 bases). The clonotype was recovered from a woman under 30 in good health and CMV-seronegative. Sequencing was done on a sample of PBMCs. CDR3 DNA sequence: TGTGCCAGCAGTTACCTTTCTTTAGACAGGGGGGAGCTGTTTTTT. This translates into CASSYLSLDRGELFF.